The 21 T cell receptor beta chains reported below all come from one sample, sequenced in a study of T cell responses to AZD1222 COVID-19 vaccine. TCRdb keeps only in-frame clones here, not all; method: immunoSEQ multiplex PCR. This repertoire shows over 75,000 clones, over 75% found once; its top ten account for about 2.4%. This sample comprised peripheral blood, obtained 28 days after the second AZD1222 dose. These receptor sequences come from an adult who received the AZD1222 COVID-19 vaccine.

The chain couples TRBV5-1 to TRBJ2-3, with TRBD2 matching 9 bases. J lost 2 bases, V lost 6 bases, and 16 bases had no gene match. Germline V gene data show CDR1 as SGHRS and CDR2 as YFSETQ. This CDR3 contains 18 residues. The CDR3 DNA sequence: TGCGCCAGCATGAAGGTAGCGGGAGAAGAGGGGTTCACAGATACGCAGTATTTT. It is translated as CASMKVAGEEGFTDTQYF.

This clone occurred once. V gene TRBV5-1 combines with J gene TRBJ1-2; tentative D call: TRBD1 (6 bases). CDR3 length equals 15 residues. Trimming cost V 0 bases and J 1 base, with 10 bases left between them. The V gene's germline CDR1 is SGHRS and CDR2 YFSETQ. The CDR3 DNA sequence: TGCGCCAGCAGCTTGGCGGCAGGGGATAACTATGGCTACACCTTC. This gives the protein CASSLAAGDNYGYTF.

The J gene is TRBJ1-4, the V gene TRBV5-8; maybe TRBD1 (6 bases). CDR1 is SGHTS and CDR2 is YDEGEE in the germline V gene. The CDR3 is 14 amino acids. V was pared by 4 bases and J by 1 base, with 8 bases between. CDR3 in amino acids: CASSVQGTNEKLFF. In DNA, the CDR3 is TGTGCCAGCAGCGTACAGGGAACTAATGAAAAACTGTTTTTT.

This clone was detected only a few times. The chain links TRBV6-5 to TRBJ2-5, with TRBD1 identical over 9 bases. The V gene's germline CDR1 is MNHEY and CDR2 SVGAGI. After removal of 7 bases from V and 2 bases from J, the junction contained 8 bases not matched to a gene. The CDR3 contains 15 residues. The CDR3 here is CASTPGQGWQETQYF. CDR3 bases: TGTGCCAGCACCCCGGGACAGGGTTGGCAAGAGACCCAGTACTTC.

This chain links TRBV11-1 with TRBJ2-5; the D gene could be TRBD1 or TRBD2 (5 bases each). V was clipped by 0 bases and J by 5 bases, with 16 bases between them. This CDR3 comprises 16 residues. Germline CDR1 and CDR2: SGHAT and FQDESV (reference sequence). The CDR3 bases are TGTGCCAGCAGCTTAGCCCGGGGCAGGAGAGGGGAGACCCAGTACTTC. Its protein is CASSLARGRRGETQYF.

The chain employs TRBV5-1 and TRBJ1-3; D unclear. Germline CDR1 and CDR2: SGHRS and YFSETQ. V shed 0 bases and J shed 2 bases, with 6 bases lying between them. This CDR3 is built from 14 residues. In DNA form, the CDR3 reads TGCGCCAGCAGCTTGGATGGGGCTGGAAACACCATATATTTT. It translates to CASSLDGAGNTIYF.

The chain couples TRBV19 to TRBJ1-6, with D perhaps TRBD1 (5 bases). The CDR3 length is 16 residues. V lost 8 bases, J lost 6 bases, and 20 bases lay in between. Germline CDR1 is LNHDA and CDR2 is SQIVND (reference sequence). The CDR3 coding sequence is TGTGCCAGTTCACCCCCGGGCCGAAGGGGTAATTCACCCCTCCACTTT. It is translated as CASSPPGRRGNSPLHF. Drawing the rest from reference TRBV19 and TRBJ1-6, the complete variable domain is DGGITQSPKYLFRKEGQNVTLSCEQNLNHDAMYWYRQDPGQGLRLIYYSQIVNDFQKGDIAEGYSVSREKKESFPLTVTSAQKNPTAFYLCASSPPGRRGNSPLHFGNGTRLTVT.

The CDR3 bases are TGTGCCAGCAGCAGCCCAACAGGGGCCACCCAAGAGACCCAGTACTTC. This sequence encodes CASSSPTGATQETQYF. The V call is TRBV9, the J call TRBJ2-5, with 7 bases lining up with TRBD1. Germline V gene lookup returns CDR1 SGDLS and CDR2 YYNGEE. The CDR3 runs 16 residues. Trimming cost V 4 bases and J 1 base; bases outside gene matches: 10.

A few counts support this clone. The rearrangement joins TRBV6-2 or TRBV6-3 to TRBJ2-3, with 11 positions matching TRBD2. In germline, CDR1 is MNHEY, CDR2 SVGEGT. This CDR3 contains 16 residues. V dropped 6 bases and J dropped 1; count of bases not matched to a gene: 6. The CDR3 sequence is CASSPTSGGGTDTQYF. The CDR3 DNA reads TGTGCCAGCAGCCCTACTAGCGGGGGAGGCACAGATACGCAGTATTTT.

The chain carries TRBV11-2 and TRBJ2-5, with D perhaps matching TRBD1 (5 bases). In germline, CDR1 is SGHAT, CDR2 FQNNGV. This CDR3 is built from 13 residues. V shed 4 bases and J shed 5 bases, with 11 bases lying between them. CDR3 region: CASSSGQWETQYF. As DNA, the CDR3 is TGTGCCAGCAGCTCCGGACAATGGGAGACCCAGTACTTC.

The chain couples TRBV29-1 to TRBJ2-7; D is undetermined. Looked up from germline, CDR1 is SQVTM and CDR2 is ANQGSEA. This CDR3 has 11 residues. Trimming removed 3 bases at V and 10 bases at J, with 13 bases between. The CDR3 spells CSVDGGEKQYF. The CDR3 DNA follows: TGCAGCGTTGACGGTGGGGAAAAACAGTACTTC.

CDR3 DNA sequence: TGTGCCAGCAGCTCATTTAGGAGAACGCAGGAAAAACTGTTTTTT. The encoded protein is CASSSFRRTQEKLFF. This chain joins TRBV5-6 and TRBJ1-4, with D uncertain. Germline V gives CDR1 SGHDT, CDR2 YYEEEE. Trimming left V 3 bases short and J 8 bases short, with 17 bases between. The CDR3 runs to 15 residues.

V and J are TRBV6-2 or TRBV6-3 and TRBJ1-4, with D uncertain. Germline V lookup: CDR1 MNHEY, CDR2 SVGEGT. The CDR3 length is 14 residues. With 5 bases removed from V and 0 bases from J, the gap between germline ends came to 7 bases. As DNA, the CDR3 is TGTGCCAGCAGTCGACACGCAACTAATGAAAAACTGTTTTTT. Protein: CASSRHATNEKLFF.

The chain uses TRBV5-6 and TRBJ1-1; D might be TRBD1 (6 bases). CDR1 is SGHDT and CDR2 is YYEEEE in the germline V gene. V lost 0 bases and J lost 4, with 10 bases in between. The CDR3 is 14 amino acids. CDR3 protein: CASSLVRGVTEAFF. DNA of the CDR3: TGTGCCAGCAGCTTGGTCAGGGGTGTCACTGAAGCTTTCTTT.

This chain uses TRBV18 with TRBJ2-7; D unresolved. V lost 2 bases, J lost 2 bases, and 7 bases lay in between. The CDR3 loop spans 13 amino acids. CDR1 is KGHSH and CDR2 is LQKENI in the germline V gene. The CDR3 sequence is CASSPGNPYEQYF. The CDR3 coding sequence is TGTGCCAGCTCACCAGGGAACCCCTACGAGCAGTACTTC.

The chain is built from TRBV30 and TRBJ1-2, with D possibly matching TRBD1 (5 bases). This CDR3 is 15 amino acids long. CDR1 and CDR2 from the germline V gene are GTSNPN and SVGIG (reference sequence). Trimming left V 3 bases short and J 4 bases short, with 18 bases between. Here the CDR3 reads CAWSEITGHGYGYTF. DNA of the CDR3: TGTGCCTGGAGCGAGATAACAGGCCATGGCTATGGCTACACCTTC.

This clone was seen just once. This chain connects TRBV4-2 to TRBJ2-2; 8 nucleotides line up with TRBD2. Germline CDR1 reads LGHNA; CDR2 reads YNFKEQ. Losses at the gene ends were 0 bases for V and 7 bases for J; bases not matched to a gene: 4. The CDR3 runs to 15 residues. DNA of the CDR3: TGTGCCAGCAGCCAAGATGGGACTAGTTACGGGGAGCTGTTTTTT. Residues: CASSQDGTSYGELFF.

The rearrangement joins TRBV30 to TRBJ1-2; perhaps TRBD1 as D (5 bases). V was shortened by 4 bases and J by 0 bases, with 15 bases between the two germline ends. CDR3 length: 15 amino acids. Germline-derived CDR1 and CDR2 are GTSNPN and SVGIG (reference sequence). CDR3 loop: CAWKLTASANYGYTF. CDR3 coding DNA: TGTGCCTGGAAACTGACAGCCAGTGCTAACTATGGCTACACCTTC.

With respect to this clone: Germline and junction disagree at one end, which may indicate a read error. The J gene is TRBJ1-1, the V gene TRBV6-6, with D possibly TRBD1 on 5 matching bases. This CDR3 contains 10 residues. Per the germline V gene, CDR1 is MNHNY and CDR2 is SVGAGI (reference sequence). CDR3 residues: CASSWGTSVF. The CDR3, as DNA: TGTGCCAGCAGTTGGGGGACCTCGGTCTTT.

This clone was recorded only once. This chain connects TRBV6-2 or TRBV6-3 to TRBJ2-2; D not certain. Trimming stripped 3 bases from V and 7 bases from J, with 3 bases between. CDR1 MNHEY and CDR2 SVGEGT come from the germline V gene. The CDR3 is 11 residues long. CDR3 region: CASSYDGELFF. In DNA form, the CDR3 reads TGTGCCAGCAGTTATGACGGGGAGCTGTTTTTT.

This sequence joins TRBV29-1 and TRBJ2-7; D unclear. This CDR3 is 12 amino acids long. CDR1 and CDR2 from the germline V gene are SQVTM and ANQGSEA. The germline V and J ends were trimmed by 4 bases and 2 bases, with 9 bases remaining between them. CDR3 region: CSVVVSAYEQYF. Written as DNA, the CDR3 is TGCAGCGTTGTGGTGTCAGCCTACGAGCAGTACTTC.